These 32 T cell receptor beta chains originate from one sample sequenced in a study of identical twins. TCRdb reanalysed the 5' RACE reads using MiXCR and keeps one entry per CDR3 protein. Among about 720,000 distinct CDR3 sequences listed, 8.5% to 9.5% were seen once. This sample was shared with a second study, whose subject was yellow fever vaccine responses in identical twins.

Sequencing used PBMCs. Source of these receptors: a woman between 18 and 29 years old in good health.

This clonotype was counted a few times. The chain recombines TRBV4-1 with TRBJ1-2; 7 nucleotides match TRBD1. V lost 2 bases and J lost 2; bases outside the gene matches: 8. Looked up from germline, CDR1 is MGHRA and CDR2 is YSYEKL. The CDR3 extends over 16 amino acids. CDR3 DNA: TGCGCCAGCAGCCAAACTAGCGGGACAGTGAACTATGGCTACACCTTC. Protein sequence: CASSQTSGTVNYGYTF.

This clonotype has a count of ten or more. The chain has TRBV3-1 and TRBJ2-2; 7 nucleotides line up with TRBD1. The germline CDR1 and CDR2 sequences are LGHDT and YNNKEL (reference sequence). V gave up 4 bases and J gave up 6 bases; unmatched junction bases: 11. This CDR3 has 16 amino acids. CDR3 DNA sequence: TGTGCCAGCAGCCGCAGAAAATCCGGGACAGCCGGGGAGCTGTTTTTT. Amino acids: CASSRRKSGTAGELFF.

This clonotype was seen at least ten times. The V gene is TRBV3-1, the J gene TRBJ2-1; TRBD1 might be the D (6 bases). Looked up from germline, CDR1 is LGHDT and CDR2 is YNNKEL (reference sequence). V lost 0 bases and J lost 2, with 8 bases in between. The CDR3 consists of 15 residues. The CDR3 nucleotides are TGTGCCAGCAGCCAAGATAACAGGGCCTACAATGAGCAGTTCTTC. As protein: CASSQDNRAYNEQFF.

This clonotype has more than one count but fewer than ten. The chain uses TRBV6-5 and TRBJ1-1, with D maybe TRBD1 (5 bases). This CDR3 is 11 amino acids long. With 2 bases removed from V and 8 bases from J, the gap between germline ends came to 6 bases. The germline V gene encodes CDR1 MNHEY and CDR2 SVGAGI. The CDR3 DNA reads TGTGCCAGCAGTTACGGGGGAGAAGCTTTCTTT. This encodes CASSYGGEAFF.

The CDR3 spells CASSQYDRETEAFF. CDR3 coding DNA: TGTGCCAGCAGCCAATATGACAGGGAGACTGAAGCTTTCTTT. The chain carries TRBV3-1 and TRBJ1-1, with 7 bases that match TRBD1. Germline CDR1 and CDR2: LGHDT and YNNKEL (reference sequence). V lost 2 bases, J lost 5 bases, and 5 bases stayed unmatched. This CDR3 has 14 residues. Full variable domain (missing parts from reference TRBV3-1 and TRBJ1-1): DTAVSQTPKYLVTQMGNDKSIKCEQNLGHDTMYWYKQDSKKFLKIMFSYNNKELIINETVPNRFSPKSPDKAHLNLHINSLELGDSAVYFCASSQYDRETEAFFGQGTRLTVV.

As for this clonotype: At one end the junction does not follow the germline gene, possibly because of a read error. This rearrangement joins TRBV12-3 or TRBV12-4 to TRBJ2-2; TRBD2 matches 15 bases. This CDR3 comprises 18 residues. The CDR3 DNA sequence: TGTGCCCGCAGCAGGACTAGCGGGGGGGCGTCGTACACCGGGGAGCTGTTTTTT. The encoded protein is CARSRTSGGASYTGELFF.

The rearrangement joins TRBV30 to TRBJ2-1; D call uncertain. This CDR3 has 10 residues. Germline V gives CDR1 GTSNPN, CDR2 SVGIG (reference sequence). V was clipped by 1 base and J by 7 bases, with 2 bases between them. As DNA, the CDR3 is TGTGCCTGGAGTGAGAATGAGCAGTTCTTC. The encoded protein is CAWSENEQFF.

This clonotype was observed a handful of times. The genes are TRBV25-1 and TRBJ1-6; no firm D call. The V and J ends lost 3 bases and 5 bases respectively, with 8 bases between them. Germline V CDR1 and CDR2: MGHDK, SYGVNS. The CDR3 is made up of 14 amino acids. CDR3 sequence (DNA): TGTGCCAGCAGTGAGGTCCCAAATAATTCACCCCTCCACTTT. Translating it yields CASSEVPNNSPLHF.

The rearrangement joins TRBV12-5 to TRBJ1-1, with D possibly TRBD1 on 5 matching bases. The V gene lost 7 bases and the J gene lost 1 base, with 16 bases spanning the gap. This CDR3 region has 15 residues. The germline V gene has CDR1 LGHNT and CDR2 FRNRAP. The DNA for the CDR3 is TGTGCTAGTGCCCCGGGAGAGGGGAAGAACACTGAAGCTTTCTTT. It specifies CASAPGEGKNTEAFF. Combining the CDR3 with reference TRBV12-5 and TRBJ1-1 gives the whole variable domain DARVTQTPRHKVTEMGQEVTMRCQPILGHNTVFWYRQTMMQGLELLAYFRNRAPLDDSGMPKDRFSAEMPDATLATLKIQPSEPRDSAVYFCASAPGEGKNTEAFFGQGTRLTVV.

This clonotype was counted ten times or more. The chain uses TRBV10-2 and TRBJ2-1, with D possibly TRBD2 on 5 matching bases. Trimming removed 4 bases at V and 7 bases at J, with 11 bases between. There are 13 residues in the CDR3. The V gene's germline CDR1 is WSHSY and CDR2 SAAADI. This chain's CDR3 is CASSGTRGNEQFF. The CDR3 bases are TGCGCCAGCAGTGGGACTCGTGGTAATGAGCAGTTCTTC.

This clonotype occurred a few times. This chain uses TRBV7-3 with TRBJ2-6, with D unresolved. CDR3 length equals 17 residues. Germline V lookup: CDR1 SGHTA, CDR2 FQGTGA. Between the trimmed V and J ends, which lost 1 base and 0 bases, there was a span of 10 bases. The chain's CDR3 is CASSLNSPLSGANVLTF. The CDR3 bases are TGTGCCAGCAGCTTAAACAGTCCCCTCTCTGGGGCCAACGTCCTGACTTTC.

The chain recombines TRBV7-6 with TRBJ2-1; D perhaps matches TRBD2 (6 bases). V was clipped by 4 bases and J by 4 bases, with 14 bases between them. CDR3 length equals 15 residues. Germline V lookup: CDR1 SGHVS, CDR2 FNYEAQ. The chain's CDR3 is CASSSNIGRYNEQFF. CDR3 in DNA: TGTGCCAGCAGCTCCAACATAGGGAGGTACAATGAGCAGTTCTTC.

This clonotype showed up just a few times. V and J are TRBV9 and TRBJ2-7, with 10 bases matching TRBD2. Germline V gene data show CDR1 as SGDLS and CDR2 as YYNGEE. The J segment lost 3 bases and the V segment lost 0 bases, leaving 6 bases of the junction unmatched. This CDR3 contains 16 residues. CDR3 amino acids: CASSVDSSGGLYEQYF. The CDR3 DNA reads TGTGCCAGCAGCGTAGACTCTAGCGGGGGCCTCTACGAGCAGTACTTC. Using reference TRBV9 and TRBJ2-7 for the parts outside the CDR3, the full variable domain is DSGVTQTPKHLITATGQRVTLRCSPRSGDLSVYWYQQSLDQGLQFLIQYYNGEERAKGNILERFSAQQFPDLHSELNLSSLELGDSALYFCASSVDSSGGLYEQYFGPGTRLTVT.

CDR3 bases: TGTGCCATCAGTGAGGGGGAAGAGGATGGCTACACCTTC. Residues: CAISEGEEDGYTF. The chain uses TRBV10-3 and TRBJ1-2, with D unclear. Germline V gene lookup returns CDR1 ENHRY and CDR2 SYGVKD. Trimming removed 2 bases from V and 6 bases from J, with 10 bases in between. This CDR3 contains 13 residues.

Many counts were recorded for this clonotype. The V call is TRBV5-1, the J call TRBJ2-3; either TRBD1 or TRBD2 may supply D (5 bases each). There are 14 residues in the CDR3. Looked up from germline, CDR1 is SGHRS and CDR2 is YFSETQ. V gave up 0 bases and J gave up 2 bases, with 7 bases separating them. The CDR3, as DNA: TGCGCCAGCAGCTTGGACGGGACCACAGATACGCAGTATTTT. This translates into CASSLDGTTDTQYF.

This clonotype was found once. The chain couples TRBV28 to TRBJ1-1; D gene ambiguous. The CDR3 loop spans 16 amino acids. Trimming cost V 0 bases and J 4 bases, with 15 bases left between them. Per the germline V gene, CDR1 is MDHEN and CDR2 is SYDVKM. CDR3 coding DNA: TGTGCCAGCAGTTTATGGATCAGGTCCCTGACCACTGAAGCTTTCTTT. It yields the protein CASSLWIRSLTTEAFF.

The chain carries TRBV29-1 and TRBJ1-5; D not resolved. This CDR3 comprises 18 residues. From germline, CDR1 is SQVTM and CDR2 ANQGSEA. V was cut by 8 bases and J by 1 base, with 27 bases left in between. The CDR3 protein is CSYRGDAEFFLSNQPQHF. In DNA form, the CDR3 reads TGCAGCTACCGAGGTGACGCGGAGTTTTTTTTAAGCAATCAGCCCCAGCATTTT.

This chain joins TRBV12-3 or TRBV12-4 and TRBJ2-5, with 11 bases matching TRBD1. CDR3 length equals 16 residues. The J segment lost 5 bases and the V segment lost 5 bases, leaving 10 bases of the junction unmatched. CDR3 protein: CASSLTGTGGVETQYF. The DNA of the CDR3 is TGTGCCAGCAGTCTGACCGGGACAGGGGGGGTGGAGACCCAGTACTTC.

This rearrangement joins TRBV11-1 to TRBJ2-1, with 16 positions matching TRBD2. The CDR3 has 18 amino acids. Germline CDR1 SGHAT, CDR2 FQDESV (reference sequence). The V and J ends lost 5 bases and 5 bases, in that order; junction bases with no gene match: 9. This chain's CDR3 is CASSQIIGTSGGDNEQFF. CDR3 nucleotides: TGTGCCAGCAGCCAAATAATCGGGACTAGCGGGGGGGACAATGAGCAGTTCTTC.

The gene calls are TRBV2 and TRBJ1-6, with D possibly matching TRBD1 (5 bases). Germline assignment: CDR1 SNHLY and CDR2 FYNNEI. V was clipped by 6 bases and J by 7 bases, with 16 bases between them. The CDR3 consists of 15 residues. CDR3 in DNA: TGTGCCAGCAGGCTAGAAAAGACAGACAATTCACCCCTCCACTTT. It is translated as CASRLEKTDNSPLHF.

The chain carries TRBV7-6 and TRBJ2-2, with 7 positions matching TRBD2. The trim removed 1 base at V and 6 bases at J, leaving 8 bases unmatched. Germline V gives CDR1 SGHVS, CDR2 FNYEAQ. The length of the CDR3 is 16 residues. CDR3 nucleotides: TGTGCCAGCAGCTTAGTCCAGGGAGGGAGCCCCGGGGAGCTGTTTTTT. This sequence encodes CASSLVQGGSPGELFF.

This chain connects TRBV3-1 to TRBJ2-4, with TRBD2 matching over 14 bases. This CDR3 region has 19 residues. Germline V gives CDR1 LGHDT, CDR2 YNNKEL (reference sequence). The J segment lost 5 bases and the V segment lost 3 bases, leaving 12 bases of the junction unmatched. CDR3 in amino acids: CASSQISGTSGSIQNIQYF. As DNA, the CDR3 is TGTGCCAGCAGCCAGATATCCGGGACTAGCGGGAGTATCCAAAACATTCAGTACTTC.

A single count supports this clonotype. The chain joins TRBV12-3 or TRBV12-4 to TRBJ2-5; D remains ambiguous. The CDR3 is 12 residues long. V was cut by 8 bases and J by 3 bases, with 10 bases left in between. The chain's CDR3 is CASGPYKETQYF. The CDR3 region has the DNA TGTGCCAGCGGGCCATATAAAGAGACCCAGTACTTC.

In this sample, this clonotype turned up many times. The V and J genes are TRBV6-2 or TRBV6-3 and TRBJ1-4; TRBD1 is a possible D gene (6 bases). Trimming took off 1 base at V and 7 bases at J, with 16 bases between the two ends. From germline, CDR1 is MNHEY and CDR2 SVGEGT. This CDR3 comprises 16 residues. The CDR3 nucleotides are TGTGCCAGCAGTTACTTCGTCGGAGCCAGGGGTGAAAAACTGTTTTTT. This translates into CASSYFVGARGEKLFF.

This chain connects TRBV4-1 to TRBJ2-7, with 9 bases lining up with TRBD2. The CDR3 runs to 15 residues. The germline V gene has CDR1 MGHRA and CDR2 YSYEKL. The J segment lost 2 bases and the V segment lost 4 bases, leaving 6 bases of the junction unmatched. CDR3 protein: CASSLQTSGPYEQYF. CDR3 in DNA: TGCGCCAGCAGCCTACAGACTAGCGGCCCCTACGAGCAGTACTTC.

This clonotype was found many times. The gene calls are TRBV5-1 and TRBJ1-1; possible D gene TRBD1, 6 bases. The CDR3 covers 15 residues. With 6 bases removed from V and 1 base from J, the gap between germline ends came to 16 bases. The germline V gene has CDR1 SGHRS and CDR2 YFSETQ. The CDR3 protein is CASTRGLGTNTEAFF. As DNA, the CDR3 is TGCGCCAGCACCCGGGGGCTGGGAACGAACACTGAAGCTTTCTTT.

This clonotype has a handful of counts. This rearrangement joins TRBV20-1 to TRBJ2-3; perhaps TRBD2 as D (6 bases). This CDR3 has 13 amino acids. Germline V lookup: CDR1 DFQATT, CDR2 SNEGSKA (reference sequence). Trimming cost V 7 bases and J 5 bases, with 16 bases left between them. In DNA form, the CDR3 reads TGCAGTGTAAGGCGCGGGGCCCTAGATACGCAGTATTTT. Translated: CSVRRGALDTQYF.

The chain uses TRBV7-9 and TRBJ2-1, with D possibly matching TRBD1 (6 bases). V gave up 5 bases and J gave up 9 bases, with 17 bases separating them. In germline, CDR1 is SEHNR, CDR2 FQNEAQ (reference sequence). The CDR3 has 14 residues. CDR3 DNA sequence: TGTGCCAGCAGCCACCTGGACAGTGTCGGTGAGCAGTTCTTC. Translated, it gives CASSHLDSVGEQFF. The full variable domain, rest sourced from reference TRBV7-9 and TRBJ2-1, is DTGVSQNPRHKITKRGQNVTFRCDPISEHNRLYWYRQTLGQGPEFLTYFQNEAQLEKSRLLSDRFSAERPKGSFSTLEIQRTEQGDSAMYLCASSHLDSVGEQFFGPGTRLTVL.

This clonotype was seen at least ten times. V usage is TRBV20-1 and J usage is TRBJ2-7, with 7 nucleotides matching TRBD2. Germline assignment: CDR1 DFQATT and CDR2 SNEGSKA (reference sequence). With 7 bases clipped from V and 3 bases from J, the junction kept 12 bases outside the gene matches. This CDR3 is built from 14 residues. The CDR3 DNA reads TGCAGTGGGTCTGGAGGGGAGGGGATCTACGAGCAGTACTTC. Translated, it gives CSGSGGEGIYEQYF.

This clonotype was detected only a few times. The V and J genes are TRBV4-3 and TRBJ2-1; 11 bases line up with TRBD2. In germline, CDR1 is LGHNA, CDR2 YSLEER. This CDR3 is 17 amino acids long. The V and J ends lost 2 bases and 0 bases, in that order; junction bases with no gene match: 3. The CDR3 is CASSQPGLADSYNEQFF. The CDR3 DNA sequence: TGCGCCAGCAGCCAACCGGGACTAGCGGACTCCTACAATGAGCAGTTCTTC.

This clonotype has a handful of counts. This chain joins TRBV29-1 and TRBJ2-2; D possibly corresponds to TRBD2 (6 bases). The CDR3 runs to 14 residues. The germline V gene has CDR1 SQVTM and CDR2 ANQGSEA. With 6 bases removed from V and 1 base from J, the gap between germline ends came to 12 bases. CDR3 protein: CSVAGPVNTGELFF. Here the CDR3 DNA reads TGCAGCGTAGCGGGTCCCGTGAACACCGGGGAGCTGTTTTTT.

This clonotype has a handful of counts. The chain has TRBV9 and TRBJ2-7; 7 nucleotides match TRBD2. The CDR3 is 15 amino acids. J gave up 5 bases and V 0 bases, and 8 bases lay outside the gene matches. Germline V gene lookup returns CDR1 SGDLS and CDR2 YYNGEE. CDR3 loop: CASSVEWEGQNEQYF. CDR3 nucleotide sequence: TGTGCCAGCAGCGTAGAATGGGAGGGCCAGAACGAGCAGTACTTC.